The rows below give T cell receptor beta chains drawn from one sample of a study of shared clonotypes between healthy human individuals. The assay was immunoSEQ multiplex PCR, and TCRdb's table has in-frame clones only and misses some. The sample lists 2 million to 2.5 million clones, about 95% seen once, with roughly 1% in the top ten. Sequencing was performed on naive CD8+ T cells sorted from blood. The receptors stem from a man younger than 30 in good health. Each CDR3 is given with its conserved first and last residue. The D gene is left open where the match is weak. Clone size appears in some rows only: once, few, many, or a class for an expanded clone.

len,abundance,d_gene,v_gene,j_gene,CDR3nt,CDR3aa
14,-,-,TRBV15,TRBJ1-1,TGTGCCACCAGCCCCCACGAACTGAACACTGAAGCTTTCTTT,CATSPHELNTEAFF
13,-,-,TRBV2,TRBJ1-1,TGTGCCAGTTTAGGGTTGTTGGACACTGAAGCTTTCTTT,CASLGLLDTEAFF
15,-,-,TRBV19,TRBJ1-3,TGTGCCAGTAGTATAGACGCGGAGTCAGGAAACACCATATATTTT,CASSIDAESGNTIYF
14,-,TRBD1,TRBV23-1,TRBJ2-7,TGCGCCAGCCGTGGGACAGTTTTTCCCTACGAGCAGTACTTC,CASRGTVFPYEQYF
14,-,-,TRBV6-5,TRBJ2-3,TGTGCCAGCAGGAGGGCGGGGCGCACAGATACGCAGTATTTT,CASRRAGRTDTQYF
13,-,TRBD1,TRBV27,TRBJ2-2,TGTGCCAGCAGTTACAGGGGGACCGGGGAGCTGTTTTTT,CASSYRGTGELFF
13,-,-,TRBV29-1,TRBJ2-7,TGCAGCGTCGCGAGCGGTAGCTCCTACGAGCAGTACTTC,CSVASGSSYEQYF
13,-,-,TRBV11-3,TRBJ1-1,TGTGCCAGCAGCTTAGTGCAGAACACTGAAGCTTTCTTT,CASSLVQNTEAFF
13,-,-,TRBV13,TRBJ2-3,TGTGCCAGCAGCTCCGGGACCACAGATACGCAGTATTTT,CASSSGTTDTQYF
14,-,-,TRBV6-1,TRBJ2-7,TGTGCCAGCAGTCACCTGACAGTTACCTACGAGCAGTACTTC,CASSHLTVTYEQYF
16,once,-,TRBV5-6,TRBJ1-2,TGTGCCAGCAGCTTGGCCGCAGGGAGTTCGGACTATGGCTACACCTTC,CASSLAAGSSDYGYTF
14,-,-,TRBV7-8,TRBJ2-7,TGTGCCAGCAGCTTAGTGGGGCAGGCATACGAGCAGTACTTC,CASSLVGQAYEQYF
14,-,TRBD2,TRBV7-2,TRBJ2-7,TGTGCCAGCAGCTTAGAGCGGGATACCTACGAGCAGTACTTC,CASSLERDTYEQYF
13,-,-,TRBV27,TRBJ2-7,TGTGCCAGCAGTTTATCGCCTGCGGGCGAGCAGTACTTC,CASSLSPAGEQYF
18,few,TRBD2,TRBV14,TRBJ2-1,TGTGCCAGCAGCCAAGATTTGGGCACTAGCGGGACCTACAATGAGCAGTTCTTC,CASSQDLGTSGTYNEQFF
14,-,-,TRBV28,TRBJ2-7,TGTGCCACAGGTGGCAGGGCCCCTTCCTACGAGCAGTACTTC,CATGGRAPSYEQYF
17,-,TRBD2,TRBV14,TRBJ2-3,TGTGCCAGCAGCCAAGGTAGCGGGGTCCTAAGCACAGATACGCAGTATTTT,CASSQGSGVLSTDTQYF
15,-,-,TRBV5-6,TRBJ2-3,TGTGCCAGCAGCCCTCAGCAGGGCGGGACAGATACGCAGTATTTT,CASSPQQGGTDTQYF
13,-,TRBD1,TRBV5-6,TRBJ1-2,TGTGCCAGCAGCTTGGCAGGGGGTGACGGCTACACCTTC,CASSLAGGDGYTF
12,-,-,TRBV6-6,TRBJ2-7,TGTGCCAGCAAGGGCTGGTCCTACGAGCAGTACTTC,CASKGWSYEQYF
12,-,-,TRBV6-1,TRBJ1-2,TGTGCCAGCAAACAGGACCCTTATGGCTACACCTTC,CASKQDPYGYTF
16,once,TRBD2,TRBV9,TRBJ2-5,TGTGCCAGCAGCGTAGATAGCGGGGCACCCACAGGGACCCAGTACTTC,CASSVDSGAPTGTQYF
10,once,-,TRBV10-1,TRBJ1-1,TGCGCCAGCAGTGAGGGGGAAGCTTTCTTT,CASSEGEAFF
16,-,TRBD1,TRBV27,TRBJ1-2,TGTGCCAGCAGTTCACCTTGGGACAGGGGGAACTATAGCTACACCTTC,CASSSPWDRGNYSYTF
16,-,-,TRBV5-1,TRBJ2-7,TGCGCCAGCAGCTGGGGCCAGGACCGGATTACCTACGAGCAGTACTTC,CASSWGQDRITYEQYF
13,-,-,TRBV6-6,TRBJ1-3,TGTGCCAGCAGTTACTCGGAAGGAAACACCATATATTTT,CASSYSEGNTIYF
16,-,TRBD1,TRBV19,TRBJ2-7,TGTGCCAGTAGTATAGCCGGGACAGGTAACTCCTACGAGCAGTACTTC,CASSIAGTGNSYEQYF
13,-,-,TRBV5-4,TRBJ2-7,TGTGCCAGCAGCTTCGGCGGTATCTACGAGCAGTACTTC,CASSFGGIYEQYF
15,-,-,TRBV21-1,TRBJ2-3,TGTGCCAGCAGCAAGAAGGGACTACGCACAGATACGCAGTATTTT,CASSKKGLRTDTQYF
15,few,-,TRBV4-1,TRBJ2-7,TGCGCCAGCAGCCAGGGCGGGGCGATCTCCTACGAGCAGTACTTC,CASSQGGAISYEQYF
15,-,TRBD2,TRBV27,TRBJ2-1,TGTGCCAGCAGGCTTCTAGCGGGGGGTTCCAATGAGCAGTTCTTC,CASRLLAGGSNEQFF
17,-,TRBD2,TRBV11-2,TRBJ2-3,TGTGCCAGCAGCCCCTGGACTAGCGGGGGGGCCAGAGATACGCAGTATTTT,CASSPWTSGGARDTQYF
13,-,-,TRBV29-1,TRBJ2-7,TGCAGCGTTGAGGGCAGGGAACCCTACGAGCAGTACTTC,CSVEGREPYEQYF
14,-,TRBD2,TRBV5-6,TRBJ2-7,TGTGCCAGCAGCTTACTAGCGGGAGGTAACGAGCAGTACTTC,CASSLLAGGNEQYF
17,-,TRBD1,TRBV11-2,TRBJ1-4,TGTGCCAGCAGCTTAGATAACCAGGGGGCGGCTAATGAAAAACTGTTTTTT,CASSLDNQGAANEKLFF
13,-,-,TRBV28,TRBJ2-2,TGTGCCAGCAGTTTGGGGCGGTCCGGGGAGCTGTTTTTT,CASSLGRSGELFF
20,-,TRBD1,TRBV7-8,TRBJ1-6,TGTGCCAGCAGTCGTATCGCCGGTACAGGGGAAGGTACCTATAATTCACCCCTCCACTTT,CASSRIAGTGEGTYNSPLHF
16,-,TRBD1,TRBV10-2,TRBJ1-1,TGCGCCAGCCTAGGCGACAGGGAGAGAGAGAACACTGAAGCTTTCTTT,CASLGDRERENTEAFF
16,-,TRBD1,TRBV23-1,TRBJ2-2,TGCGCCAGCAGTTTTGACAGGGCCCTGAGGACCGGGGAGCTGTTTTTT,CASSFDRALRTGELFF
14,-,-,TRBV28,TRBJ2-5,TGTGCCAGCTCCGTCCCAGGGGGAGGAGAGACCCAGTACTTC,CASSVPGGGETQYF
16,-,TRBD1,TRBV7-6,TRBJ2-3,TGTGCCAGCAGCTTTGAACAGGGGCGAAGCACAGATACGCAGTATTTT,CASSFEQGRSTDTQYF
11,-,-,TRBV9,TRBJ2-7,TGTGCCAGCAGTCAAGGCCACGAGCAGTACTTC,CASSQGHEQYF
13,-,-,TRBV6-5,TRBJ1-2,TGTGCCAGCAGCCAAACAGGGAACTATGGCTACACCTTC,CASSQTGNYGYTF
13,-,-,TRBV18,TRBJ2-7,TGTGCCAGCTCACAGGGGCAGAACTACGAGCAGTACTTC,CASSQGQNYEQYF
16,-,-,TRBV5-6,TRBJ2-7,TGTGCCAGCACCCCGGCTGGGACGGGTGGGCACTACGAGCAGTACTTC,CASTPAGTGGHYEQYF
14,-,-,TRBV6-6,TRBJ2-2,TGTGCCAGCAGTCCCCCAGGGGTAAACGGGGAGCTGTTTTTT,CASSPPGVNGELFF
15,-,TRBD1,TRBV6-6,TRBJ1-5,TGTGCCAGCAGTTCCCTGGACAGGGTCAATCAGCCCCAGCATTTT,CASSSLDRVNQPQHF
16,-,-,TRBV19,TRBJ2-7,TGTGCCAGTAGTATAGGTCAGGGGCCGGGAGTCTACGAGCAGTACTTC,CASSIGQGPGVYEQYF
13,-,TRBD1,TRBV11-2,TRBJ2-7,TGTGCCAGCAGCAGCCGGGACAGCTACGAGCAGTACTTC,CASSSRDSYEQYF
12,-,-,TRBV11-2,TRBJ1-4,TGTGCCAGCAGCATGATGGGGGAAAAACTGTTTTTT,CASSMMGEKLFF